These 27 T cell receptor beta chains were all obtained from the same sample, sequenced in a study of graft-versus-host responses after intestinal transplantation. Clones were read by immunoSEQ multiplex PCR, and TCRdb kept only the in-frame ones, dropping some. The data contain about 54,000 clones, under 95% of them singletons. The sequenced sample was PBMCs, obtained nearly 670 days after intestinal transplant. All receptors come from a human patient who received an intestinal transplant, so some T cells may come from the graft donor.

This chain uses TRBV2 with TRBJ2-5, with a tentative D call TRBD2 (6 bases). CDR1 SNHLY and CDR2 FYNNEI come from the germline V gene. The CDR3 sequence is 13 residues long. V lost 10 bases, J lost 0 bases, and 12 bases lay in between. The CDR3 coding sequence is TGTGCCACCCTACGGGGGTACCAAGAGACCCAGTACTTC. It yields the protein CATLRGYQETQYF.

The chain employs TRBV9 and TRBJ1-2; D perhaps matches TRBD1 (5 bases). Germline values: CDR1 SGDLS, CDR2 YYNGEE. The CDR3 covers 16 residues. Trimming removed 4 bases from V and 2 bases from J, with 18 bases in between. The CDR3: CASSHYGGDENYGYTF. The CDR3 region has the DNA TGTGCCAGCAGCCATTATGGAGGGGATGAGAACTATGGCTACACCTTC. Using reference TRBV9 and TRBJ1-2 for the parts outside the CDR3, the full variable domain is DSGVTQTPKHLITATGQRVTLRCSPRSGDLSVYWYQQSLDQGLQFLIQYYNGEERAKGNILERFSAQQFPDLHSELNLSSLELGDSALYFCASSHYGGDENYGYTFGSGTRLTVV.

The genes are TRBV7-9 and TRBJ1-4; 7 bases fit TRBD1. There are 15 residues in the CDR3. Germline-derived CDR1 and CDR2 are SEHNR and FQNEAQ (reference sequence). V was clipped by 4 bases and J by 5 bases; unmatched bases: 7. This CDR3 is CASSSKGARNEKLFF. CDR3 DNA sequence: TGTGCCAGCAGCTCAAAGGGGGCAAGGAATGAAAAACTGTTTTTT.

The chain couples TRBV5-4 to TRBJ1-5; no clear D gene. V lost 3 bases to trimming and J lost 0 bases, with 7 bases between them. Germline V gives CDR1 SGHNT, CDR2 YYREEE (reference sequence). The CDR3 loop spans 14 amino acids. The CDR3 protein is CASSYSGSNQPQHF. CDR3 coding DNA: TGTGCCAGCAGCTACAGTGGTAGCAATCAGCCCCAGCATTTT.

The V call is TRBV4-1, the J call TRBJ1-1; D ambiguous. The CDR3 consists of 14 residues. Trimming cost V 1 base and J 5 bases, with 11 bases left between them. From germline, CDR1 is MGHRA and CDR2 YSYEKL. DNA of the CDR3: TGCGCCAGCAGCCAAGTGGCAGAGTGGACTGAAGCTTTCTTT. Amino acids: CASSQVAEWTEAFF.

The rearrangement uses TRBV14 and TRBJ2-3; D may be TRBD2 (6 bases). V lost 0 bases and J lost 2, with 15 bases in between. This CDR3 is built from 17 residues. From germline, CDR1 is SGHDN and CDR2 FVKESK. The CDR3 sequence: CASSQDPPGVTTDTQYF. The CDR3 DNA follows: TGTGCCAGCAGCCAAGATCCCCCGGGAGTTACCACAGATACGCAGTATTTT.

The chain carries TRBV7-8 and TRBJ2-1; TRBD2 agrees at 14 bases. From germline, CDR1 is SGHVS and CDR2 FQNEAQ. The junction had 6 bases not matched to a gene; V was cut back by 5 bases and J by 6 bases. The CDR3 has 16 amino acids. In nucleotides, the CDR3 is TGTGCCAGCAGCCTAACGGGACTAGCGGGGGTCAATGAGCAGTTCTTC. Translation gives CASSLTGLAGVNEQFF.

This clone appeared a few times. The chain joins TRBV2 to TRBJ1-1; no reliable D call. This CDR3 is built from 13 residues. Deletions cut 8 bases from V and 1 base from J, with 11 bases between. CDR1 is SNHLY and CDR2 is FYNNEI in the germline V gene. The CDR3 DNA is TGTGCCAGCCAGCAGGATGGGAACACTGAAGCTTTCTTT. Translated: CASQQDGNTEAFF.

The V gene is TRBV5-1, the J gene TRBJ1-3; maybe TRBD1 (6 bases). Looked up from germline, CDR1 is SGHRS and CDR2 is YFSETQ. This CDR3 comprises 15 residues. V gave up 4 bases and J gave up 4 bases, with 15 bases separating them. The CDR3 DNA reads TGCGCCAGCAGCGCTCAGGGGAGTCTGGGAAACACCATATATTTT. Protein: CASSAQGSLGNTIYF.

The chain has TRBV7-7 and TRBJ2-2; D is uncertain. The CDR3 sequence is 13 residues long. Germline V gives CDR1 SSHAT, CDR2 FNYEAQ (reference sequence). The V end was cut by 1 base, the J end by 6 bases, with 6 bases between. The CDR3 sequence: CASSLGTAGELFF. Here the CDR3 DNA reads TGTGCCAGCAGCTTAGGTACAGCCGGGGAGCTGTTTTTT.

The V gene is TRBV7-8, the J gene TRBJ1-5, with D hard to call. V lost 5 bases, J lost 4 bases, and 9 bases lay in between. Germline-derived CDR1 and CDR2 are SGHVS and FQNEAQ. CDR3 length: 13 amino acids. The CDR3 sequence: CASSLTGNQPQHF. CDR3 DNA sequence: TGTGCCAGCAGCCTGACGGGTAATCAGCCCCAGCATTTT.

This rearrangement joins TRBV6-5 to TRBJ1-1; tentative D call: TRBD1 (5 bases). The CDR3 is 14 amino acids. Deletions cut 6 bases from V and 2 bases from J, with 13 bases between. CDR1 and CDR2 from the germline V gene are MNHEY and SVGAGI. CDR3 sequence reads: CASSKGIRNTEAFF. CDR3 DNA: TGTGCCAGCAGCAAGGGGATCCGCAACACTGAAGCTTTCTTT.

The chain employs TRBV10-3 and TRBJ1-2, with TRBD1 identical over 10 bases. The V and J ends lost 11 bases and 6 bases, in that order; junction bases with no gene match: 3. In germline, CDR1 is ENHRY, CDR2 SYGVKD. The CDR3 has 11 residues. The CDR3 region is CASTGGDGYTF. In DNA form, the CDR3 reads TGTGCCTCGACAGGGGGCGATGGCTACACCTTC.

V and J are TRBV18 and TRBJ2-3; no clear D. V shed 6 bases and J shed 6 bases, with 16 bases lying between them. Germline CDR1 and CDR2: KGHSH and LQKENI. This CDR3 spans 14 amino acids. The CDR3 nucleotides read TGTGCCAGCTCCCCCGATGCGAACAGTGATACGCAGTATTTT. Translating gives CASSPDANSDTQYF. Filled out from reference TRBV18 and TRBJ2-3, the complete variable domain reads NAGVMQNPRHLVRRRGQEARLRCSPMKGHSHVYWYRQLPEEGLKFMVYLQKENIIDESGMPKERFSAEFPKEGPSILRIQQVVRGDSAAYFCASSPDANSDTQYFGPGTRLTVL.

The gene calls are TRBV29-1 and TRBJ1-2, with 8 nucleotides matching TRBD1. Germline CDR1 and CDR2: SQVTM and ANQGSEA. The CDR3 sequence is 12 residues long. V gave up 3 bases and J gave up 13 bases; unmatched junction bases: 10. CDR3 in amino acids: CSVDYGQGGTTF. The CDR3 bases are TGCAGCGTTGATTATGGACAGGGTGGTACCACCTTC.

The chain links TRBV2 to TRBJ1-4; no clear D gene. This CDR3 is 20 amino acids long. V was shortened by 5 bases and J by 0 bases, with 25 bases between the two germline ends. CDR1 and CDR2 (germline): SNHLY, FYNNEI. CDR3 in amino acids: CASSSRSLGFGDATNEKLFF. The CDR3 DNA is TGTGCCAGCAGTTCCCGTTCACTGGGTTTTGGGGATGCAACTAATGAAAAACTGTTTTTT.

This chain uses TRBV20-1 with TRBJ2-1; D gene ambiguous. The germline V gene has CDR1 DFQATT and CDR2 SNEGSKA (reference sequence). The CDR3 is 10 residues long. The V and J ends lost 6 bases and 10 bases respectively, with 10 bases between them. The DNA for the CDR3 is TGCAGTGCATACAAGTCAGAGCAGTTCTTC. This encodes CSAYKSEQFF.

J is TRBJ2-7 and V is TRBV29-1; 8 nucleotides match TRBD1. The CDR3 runs to 15 residues. Germline CDR1 reads SQVTM; CDR2 reads ANQGSEA. V shed 6 bases and J 0 bases; nucleotides not matched to a gene: 10. CDR3 DNA sequence: TGCAGCGTAGCGAACCGGACAGGGACCTCCTACGAGCAGTACTTC. Protein sequence: CSVANRTGTSYEQYF.

V and J are TRBV4-1 and TRBJ1-1; 9 bases line up with TRBD1. Germline V gene data show CDR1 as MGHRA and CDR2 as YSYEKL. The CDR3 consists of 14 residues. V was pared by 4 bases and J by 1 base, with 1 base of the junction left unmatched. The CDR3 protein is CASSRGQGNTEAFF. The CDR3 DNA reads TGCGCCAGCAGCCGGGGACAGGGGAACACTGAAGCTTTCTTT.

J is TRBJ1-5 and V is TRBV4-1; possibly TRBD1 for D (5 bases). CDR3 length equals 15 residues. The V end lost 0 bases, the J end lost 3 bases, and 9 bases lay between the germline ends. Per germline, CDR1 MGHRA and CDR2 YSYEKL. CDR3 DNA: TGCGCCAGCAGCCAAGATTACAGGACCAATCAGCCCCAGCATTTT. It translates to CASSQDYRTNQPQHF.

The rearrangement uses TRBV27 and TRBJ1-1; D is uncertain. The CDR3 covers 14 residues. Trimming took 6 bases from V and 3 from J, leaving 14 bases between them. Germline CDR1 MNHEY, CDR2 SMNVEV (reference sequence). The CDR3 nucleotides are TGTGCCAGCAGCAACCTGGTATGGGACACTGAAGCTTTCTTT. It codes for CASSNLVWDTEAFF.

Notes on this clone: One end of the junction is discordant with germline, which a read error may explain. The CDR3 nucleotides read TGTGCCAGCAGCTACCCTACCAACGGGGGCGGGTCGGACTTC. It is translated as CASSYPTNGGGSDF. V usage is TRBV5-6 and J usage is TRBJ2-7; D assignment may be TRBD1 or TRBD2 (6 bases each). Germline V lookup: CDR1 SGHDT, CDR2 YYEEEE. The CDR3 sequence is 14 residues long.

V is TRBV7-9 and J is TRBJ2-1; 11 bases align to TRBD2. The CDR3 is 17 residues long. J gave up 4 bases and V 5 bases, and 10 bases lay outside the gene matches. Germline V gene lookup returns CDR1 SEHNR and CDR2 FQNEAQ (reference sequence). The CDR3: CASSPFPGTSGYNEQFF. DNA of the CDR3: TGTGCCAGCAGCCCATTTCCCGGGACTAGCGGATACAATGAGCAGTTCTTC.

This clone showed up just once. This chain uses TRBV5-8 with TRBJ2-4; D uncertain. V was shortened by 1 base and J by 1 base, with 15 bases between the two germline ends. The germline V gene encodes CDR1 SGHTS and CDR2 YDEGEE. This CDR3 contains 17 residues. The CDR3 loop reads CASSLTEGHSAKNIQYF. CDR3 DNA: TGTGCCAGCAGCTTGACGGAAGGCCATTCCGCCAAAAACATTCAGTACTTC.

This clone came up a few times. The CDR3 here is CASSDSDTGELFF. CDR3 sequence (DNA): TGTGCCAGCAGTGACTCGGACACCGGGGAGCTGTTTTTT. The V gene is TRBV6-4, the J gene TRBJ2-2; D is unresolved. Per the germline V gene, CDR1 is MRHNA and CDR2 is SNTAGT. Trimming removed 0 bases from V and 3 bases from J, with 2 bases in between. The CDR3 consists of 13 residues.

This clone was seen only once. DNA for the CDR3: TGTGCCAGCAGTTATTCGCGGGTATCTCAGTACGAGCAGTACTTC. This translates into CASSYSRVSQYEQYF. The chain recombines TRBV6-5 with TRBJ2-7; maybe TRBD2 (5 bases). The CDR3 is 15 residues long. V was cut by 3 bases and J by 4 bases, with 16 bases left in between. Germline V CDR1 and CDR2: MNHEY, SVGAGI.

This sequence joins TRBV5-6 and TRBJ2-3, with unresolved D. From germline, CDR1 is SGHDT and CDR2 YYEEEE. Trimming removed 3 bases at V and 3 bases at J, with 8 bases between. This CDR3 comprises 13 residues. CDR3 loop: CASSSGLTDTQYF. The DNA for the CDR3 is TGTGCCAGCAGCTCCGGTCTGACAGATACGCAGTATTTT.